The entry below gives a single TCR beta chain sequence along with its context. The antigen remains unidentified. The sample belongs to a study of a mutant IDH1 vaccine in newly diagnosed glioma. Here immunoSEQ multiplex PCR was the method, and the copy in TCRdb shows in-frame clones only, minus some. The sample holds approximately 51,000 clones, 78% seen once. Time point in this sample: week 5, during vaccination. Every single dose of the vaccine, 300 ug of mutant IDH1 20-mer peptide, came with topical imiquimod. Per the germline V gene, CDR1 is SGHVS and CDR2 is FNYEAQ. There are 17 residues in the CDR3. J lost 5 bases, V lost 2 bases, and 15 bases had no gene match.

This sequence was found in a woman aged 40 to 50 with glioma. Specimen: PBMCs, collected from a glioma patient whose treatment included an IDH1 peptide vaccine. The V and J genes are TRBV7-6 and TRBJ2-7, with 7 bases that match TRBD1. The CDR3 DNA sequence: TGTGCCAGCAGCTTAAATTTAGGTAGGGGGCTGTTAAACGAGCAGTACTTC. It yields the protein CASSLNLGRGLLNEQYF.